These T cell receptor beta chains were read from a single sample in a study of blood T cell repertoires in COVID-19. Only in-frame clones appear in the TCRdb table, and some are missing; sequencing was by immunoSEQ multiplex PCR. The sample includes over 150,000 clones, over 80% of them seen just once. Sequenced: peripheral blood. The source of these receptors is a woman of 80 years or more with active or convalescent COVID-19. Both conserved end residues are part of each CDR3. A D gene is named only where the DNA matches it firmly. Rows give clone size only sometimes, using once, few, many, or a class for an expanded clone.

v_call	clone_size	cdr3_length	d_call	j_call	cdr3_nt	cdr3_aa
TRBV19	.	14	.	TRBJ1-5	TGTGCCAGTAGTGTGGGAGGGGGTTATCAGCCCCAGCATTTT	CASSVGGGYQPQHF
TRBV18	.	15	.	TRBJ1-1	TGTGCCAGCTCACCCCCCTCATTGAGGCAGGGAGAAGCTTTCTTT	CASSPPSLRQGEAFF
TRBV5-4	.	16	.	TRBJ1-3	TGTGCCAGCAGCTTGGGGGGGGATTACTCTGGAAACACCATATATTTT	CASSLGGDYSGNTIYF
TRBV5-4	.	17	TRBD2	TRBJ2-1	TGTGCCAGCAGCTTTGGGGGAGCGCAGACTAGCGACAATGAGCAGTTCTTC	CASSFGGAQTSDNEQFF
TRBV5-8	.	15	TRBD1	TRBJ1-1	TGTGCCAGCAGCAAACGGACAGGGTTGAACACTGAAGCTTTCTTT	CASSKRTGLNTEAFF
TRBV10-2	.	15	TRBD2	TRBJ2-1	TGCGCCAGCAGTCTGACTAGCGGTACATACAATGAGCAGTTCTTC	CASSLTSGTYNEQFF
TRBV5-1	.	14	.	TRBJ1-6	TGCGCCAGCCAGATTTTAGACAGTAATTCACCCCTCCACTTT	CASQILDSNSPLHF
TRBV11-2	once	14	.	TRBJ1-1	TGTGCCAGCAGCGACCGGAGGAAGAAAACTGAAGCTTTCTTT	CASSDRRKKTEAFF
TRBV6-6	.	13	.	TRBJ1-5	TGTGCCAGCACAGACTATAGCAATCAGCCCCAGCATTTT	CASTDYSNQPQHF
TRBV3-1/TRBV3-2	.	13	.	TRBJ1-1	TGTGCCAGCAGCCAAGATATGGGAGGTGGAGCTTTCTTT	CASSQDMGGGAFF
TRBV11-3	.	17	TRBD2	TRBJ2-3	TGTGCCAGCAGCTCCTACTCGCGGGGGGCCAGCACAGATACGCAGTATTTT	CASSSYSRGASTDTQYF
TRBV21-1	.	15	.	TRBJ2-3	TGTGCCAGCAGCCCCCCTACCCAGGGTACAGATACGCAGTATTTT	CASSPPTQGTDTQYF
TRBV3-1/TRBV3-2	.	17	TRBD2	TRBJ2-5	TGTGCCAGCAGCTCCCGGACTAGCGGGGGGGCCGAGGAGACCCAGTACTTC	CASSSRTSGGAEETQYF
TRBV19	.	15	TRBD1	TRBJ1-2	TGTGCCAGTAGTCCACCCACAGGGGAAAACTATGGCTACACCTTC	CASSPPTGENYGYTF
TRBV5-1	.	17	TRBD1	TRBJ1-1	TGCGCCAGCAGAACTCTTGGGACAGGGGTCTCGAACACTGAAGCTTTCTTT	CASRTLGTGVSNTEAFF
TRBV25-1	.	14	TRBD1	TRBJ2-1	TGTGCCAGCAGTGCCGGGACAGGGTACAATGAGCAGTTCTTC	CASSAGTGYNEQFF
TRBV19	.	15	TRBD2	TRBJ2-1	TGTGCCAGTAGCCTCCAGGGGACTAGCATTAATGAGCAGTTCTTC	CASSLQGTSINEQFF